This TCR beta chain is from a study of T cell responses to AZD1222 COVID-19 vaccine. TCRdb's copy holds only in-frame clones and misses some; the assay was immunoSEQ multiplex PCR. This table has some 130,000 clones, more than 90% appearing once. Study conclusions and caveats: A reported finding is that nearly half of spike-specific TCRs target unmutated variant regions.

About this clone: Its antigen is unidentified.

Looked up from germline, CDR1 is SGHRS and CDR2 is YFSETQ. V gave up 4 bases and J gave up 8 bases, with 15 bases separating them. The CDR3 totals 13 residues. The clonotype was recovered from an adult in good health. This chain joins TRBV5-1 and TRBJ1-2; D is uncertain. The sample here was peripheral blood, taken on day 0 of AZD1222 vaccination. CDR3 sequence reads: CASSPDPVIGYTF. The CDR3 DNA sequence: TGCGCCAGCAGCCCCGACCCGGTGATCGGCTACACCTTC.